This TCR beta chain was identified in a study of shared clonotypes between healthy human individuals. The germline gives CDR1 MDHEN, CDR2 SYDVKM. The CDR3 is 13 amino acids. Trimming took off 6 bases at V and 0 bases at J, with 6 bases between the two ends. CD45RO-negative cells were positively selected for CCR7, leaving out terminally differentiated effector memory CD45RA+ cells. Assay used: immunoSEQ multiplex PCR; TCRdb lists only in-frame clones, some missing. Of some 2,100,000 clones in the sample, 93% were seen once. Sequencing used naive CD8+ T cells from PBMCs. The chain uses TRBV28 and TRBJ1-3; D gene uncertain. This clonotype originated in a man younger than 35 in good health. Some clones in this sample may be carry-over from other donors' samples. CDR3 in amino acids: CASRALSGNTIYF. CDR3 coding DNA: TGTGCCAGCAGGGCCCTCTCTGGAAACACCATATATTTT.